These 30 T cell receptor beta chains came from one sample sequenced in a study of blood T cell repertoires in COVID-19. Data came from immunoSEQ multiplex PCR; TCRdb stores just in-frame clones and leaves some out. This sample has hundreds of thousands of clones; roughly 90% occur once, and the top ten carry 2.5% to 3%. Sequences were obtained from PBMCs or T cells enriched from blood (not recorded which). The receptors come from a woman aged 50 to 60 who had been exposed to COVID-19.

The J gene is TRBJ2-1, the V gene TRBV7-6; TRBD2 is a possible D gene (5 bases). Looked up from germline, CDR1 is SGHVS and CDR2 is FNYEAQ. The ends were cut back, 6 bases at V and 7 bases at J, with 16 bases in the middle. The CDR3 length is 14 residues. The CDR3 sequence is CASSSTGLSNEQFF. The CDR3 DNA reads TGTGCCAGCAGTTCAACGGGGTTGTCGAATGAGCAGTTCTTC.

This sequence joins TRBV18 and TRBJ2-7; TRBD1 agrees at 10 bases. Trimming cost V 4 bases and J 2 bases; bases outside gene matches: 5. Germline assignment: CDR1 KGHSH and CDR2 LQKENI. This CDR3 has 15 amino acids. The CDR3 loop is CASSRGTGVPYEQYF. CDR3 nucleotide sequence: TGTGCCAGCTCACGAGGGACAGGGGTCCCCTACGAGCAGTACTTC.

The count of this clone is one. The chain couples TRBV19 to TRBJ1-1; 7 bases match TRBD1. Per germline, CDR1 LNHDA and CDR2 SQIVND (reference sequence). V was pared by 4 bases and J by 0 bases, with 2 bases of the junction left unmatched. This CDR3 comprises 14 residues. CDR3 sequence: CASSTQGLNTEAFF. CDR3 in DNA: TGTGCCAGTAGTACACAGGGGCTGAACACTGAAGCTTTCTTT.

The rearrangement joins TRBV28 to TRBJ2-5; 8 nucleotides match TRBD2. V lost 7 bases and J lost 12; bases outside the gene matches: 7. The CDR3 contains 11 residues. Germline CDR1 and CDR2: MDHEN and SYDVKM. CDR3 DNA sequence: TGTGCCAGCACCCTAGGGACTAGGAAGTACTTC. Translating it yields CASTLGTRKYF. Variable domain in full (rest from reference TRBV28 and TRBJ2-5): DVKVTQSSRYLVKRTGEKVFLECVQDMDHENMFWYRQDPGLGLRLIYFSYDVKMKEKGDIPEGYSVSREKKERFSLILESASTNQTSMYLCASTLGTRKYFGPGTRLLVL.

This chain uses TRBV14 with TRBJ2-3, with 7 bases identical to TRBD2. Losses at the gene ends were 1 base for V and 3 bases for J; bases not matched to a gene: 4. The germline CDR1 and CDR2 sequences are SGHDN and FVKESK. The CDR3 is 15 amino acids. The CDR3 region is CASSQAGGFTDTQYF. DNA of the CDR3: TGTGCCAGCAGCCAAGCGGGGGGTTTTACAGATACGCAGTATTTT.

The V call is TRBV14, the J call TRBJ2-6, with TRBD1 matching 9 bases. The J segment lost 2 bases and the V segment lost 6 bases, leaving 8 bases of the junction unmatched. This CDR3 is 17 amino acids long. Looked up from germline, CDR1 is SGHDN and CDR2 is FVKESK. CDR3 region: CASRSTGGSPGANVLTF. CDR3 DNA: TGTGCCAGCAGATCGACAGGGGGGTCTCCTGGGGCCAACGTCCTGACTTTC.

The chain has TRBV5-1 and TRBJ2-7; tentative D call: TRBD1 (6 bases). V was trimmed by 4 bases and J by 7 bases, leaving 15 bases between them. There are 13 residues in the CDR3. Germline CDR1 reads SGHRS; CDR2 reads YFSETQ. The CDR3 region is CASSLGTPLEQYF. The CDR3 DNA follows: TGCGCCAGCAGCCTAGGGACACCTTTAGAGCAGTACTTC.

The chain uses TRBV28 and TRBJ2-4, with TRBD1 as a possible D gene (5 bases). Deletions cut 5 bases from V and 0 bases from J, with 17 bases between. The germline V gene has CDR1 MDHEN and CDR2 SYDVKM. CDR3 size: 17 residues. The CDR3 region has the DNA TGTGCCAGCAGTATGCCTCAGGGATCTCTAGCCAAAAACATTCAGTACTTC. This translates into CASSMPQGSLAKNIQYF.

The chain recombines TRBV3-1 (or the pseudogene TRBV3-2) with TRBJ2-7; 7 bases align to TRBD1. CDR3 length: 15 amino acids. Germline values: CDR1 LGHDT, CDR2 YNNKEL (reference sequence). After removal of 4 bases from V and 4 bases from J, the junction contained 10 bases not matched to a gene. CDR3 coding DNA: TGTGCCAGCAGCCTGGGGACAGTAAAGACTTACGAGCAGTACTTC. Protein: CASSLGTVKTYEQYF.

Points on this clone: Additional DNA sequences in this sample encode the identical CDR3. The chain uses TRBV5-6 and TRBJ2-7; D uncertain. Trimming removed 1 base at V and 7 bases at J, with 6 bases between. This CDR3 contains 11 residues. Germline V lookup: CDR1 SGHDT, CDR2 YYEEEE. The CDR3 loop is CASSLTGEQYF. The DNA for the CDR3 is TGTGCCAGCAGCTTGACCGGGGAGCAGTACTTC.

The chain has TRBV29-1 and TRBJ1-2; a possible D gene is TRBD1 (6 bases). The germline gives CDR1 SQVTM, CDR2 ANQGSEA. The V end was cut by 5 bases, the J end by 2 bases, with 12 bases between. The CDR3 contains 13 residues. The CDR3 loop is CSVLQTGNYGYTF. The DNA for the CDR3 is TGCAGCGTTCTTCAGACAGGAAACTATGGCTACACCTTC.

The chain carries TRBV10-3 and TRBJ1-1; maybe TRBD1 (5 bases). The CDR3 is 15 amino acids. V was shortened by 2 bases and J by 0 bases, with 10 bases between the two germline ends. The germline V gene has CDR1 ENHRY and CDR2 SYGVKD. The CDR3 loop is CAISEGATVNTEAFF. CDR3 DNA sequence: TGTGCCATCAGTGAGGGGGCGACAGTGAACACTGAAGCTTTCTTT.

The rearrangement links TRBV28 to TRBJ2-7; 10 bases map to TRBD1. CDR1 and CDR2 from the germline V gene are MDHEN and SYDVKM. This CDR3 is 15 amino acids long. The junction had 8 bases not matched to a gene; V was cut back by 5 bases and J by 4 bases. This CDR3 is CASSPMGQGRYEQYF. DNA of the CDR3: TGTGCCAGCAGTCCGATGGGACAGGGGAGGTACGAGCAGTACTTC.

CDR3 sequence (DNA): TGTGCCAGCAGCCCAGCGTCCGGGGAGACCCAGTACTTC. It translates to CASSPASGETQYF. V is TRBV11-2 and J is TRBJ2-5; D is unclear. Germline loops: CDR1 SGHAT, CDR2 FQNNGV. The CDR3 spans 13 residues. Between the trimmed V and J ends, which lost 5 bases and 5 bases, there was a span of 12 bases.

There are a few counts of this clone. CDR3 nucleotide sequence: TGTGCCAGCAGCAGTGGGACAACAATTGCTGGTGGTGGCTACACCTTC. This gives the protein CASSSGTTIAGGGYTF. The V gene is TRBV7-9, the J gene TRBJ1-2; TRBD1 might be the D (6 bases). This CDR3 region has 16 residues. The V and J ends lost 5 bases and 7 bases respectively, with 23 bases between them. Looked up from germline, CDR1 is SEHNR and CDR2 is FQNEAQ (reference sequence). Based on the CDR3 plus reference TRBV7-9 and TRBJ1-2, the full variable domain is DTGVSQNPRHKITKRGQNVTFRCDPISEHNRLYWYRQTLGQGPEFLTYFQNEAQLEKSRLLSDRFSAERPKGSFSTLEIQRTEQGDSAMYLCASSSGTTIAGGGYTFGSGTRLTVV.

The rearrangement joins TRBV7-2 to TRBJ2-7; 7 bases map to TRBD1. This CDR3 region has 15 residues. With 1 base clipped from V and 7 bases from J, the junction kept 10 bases outside the gene matches. Looked up from germline, CDR1 is SGHTA and CDR2 is FQGNSA. This chain's CDR3 is CASSLVSGGLGEQYF. CDR3 nucleotides: TGTGCCAGCAGCTTAGTGTCAGGGGGTCTAGGGGAGCAGTACTTC.

This clone was seen only once. The gene calls are TRBV19 and TRBJ1-3; D perhaps matches TRBD1 (5 bases). V lost 5 bases and J lost 3, with 14 bases in between. Germline CDR1 and CDR2: LNHDA and SQIVND (reference sequence). This CDR3 is 15 amino acids long. The CDR3 nucleotides are TGTGCCAGTAGTCCCCTTCAGGGAAATGGAAACACCATATATTTT. Translating it yields CASSPLQGNGNTIYF.

This clone was observed a few times. J is TRBJ1-2 and V is TRBV28, with 11 positions matching TRBD1. Germline-derived CDR1 and CDR2 are MDHEN and SYDVKM. The CDR3 is made up of 16 amino acids. V dropped 5 bases and J dropped 4; count of bases not matched to a gene: 9. The CDR3 loop is CASSPNWDRGAYGYTF. Written as DNA, the CDR3 is TGTGCCAGCAGTCCAAACTGGGACAGGGGGGCCTATGGCTACACCTTC.

This clone was counted a single time. The chain couples TRBV7-2 to TRBJ1-1, with D possibly matching TRBD1 (6 bases). The length of the CDR3 is 16 residues. V lost 5 bases, J lost 1 base, and 17 bases lay in between. Germline CDR1 reads SGHTA; CDR2 reads FQGNSA. CDR3 loop: CASSIDRSYPNTEAFF. The CDR3 nucleotides are TGTGCCAGCAGCATTGACAGGAGCTACCCGAACACTGAAGCTTTCTTT.

The J gene is TRBJ2-5, the V gene TRBV9; 7 nucleotides match TRBD1. Germline V gives CDR1 SGDLS, CDR2 YYNGEE. V shed 3 bases and J 3 bases; nucleotides not matched to a gene: 2. The CDR3 consists of 13 residues. CDR3 amino acids: CASSATGEETQYF. CDR3 DNA sequence: TGTGCCAGCAGCGCCACAGGGGAAGAGACCCAGTACTTC. Full variable domain (outside the CDR3, taken from reference TRBV9 and TRBJ2-5): DSGVTQTPKHLITATGQRVTLRCSPRSGDLSVYWYQQSLDQGLQFLIQYYNGEERAKGNILERFSAQQFPDLHSELNLSSLELGDSALYFCASSATGEETQYFGPGTRLLVL.

V and J are TRBV10-2 and TRBJ2-7; the match to TRBD2 covers 8 bases. The CDR3 has 15 residues. CDR1 WSHSY and CDR2 SAAADI come from the germline V gene. The V gene end was trimmed by 2 bases and the J gene end by 4 bases; junction bases not matched to a gene: 7. The CDR3 protein is CASSESSGGLYEQYF. The CDR3 DNA reads TGCGCCAGCAGTGAGAGCAGCGGGGGATTATACGAGCAGTACTTC.

The chain is built from TRBV5-4 and TRBJ1-6; perhaps TRBD1 as D (5 bases). The CDR3 is 14 residues long. V shed 5 bases and J shed 10 bases, with 16 bases lying between them. In germline, CDR1 is SGHNT, CDR2 YYREEE (reference sequence). This CDR3 is CASSTRDVTSPLHF. In DNA form, the CDR3 reads TGTGCCAGCAGTACGCGGGACGTCACGTCACCCCTCCACTTT.

V and J are TRBV5-1 and TRBJ2-2, with 13 bases lining up with TRBD2. CDR1 and CDR2 from the germline V gene are SGHRS and YFSETQ. The CDR3 sequence is 17 residues long. Trimming removed 4 bases from V and 2 bases from J; junction bases left unmatched: 5. DNA for the CDR3: TGCGCCAGCAGCGTGCGGACTAGCGGGGGCAACACCGGGGAGCTGTTTTTT. Amino acids: CASSVRTSGGNTGELFF.

The chain is built from TRBV2 and TRBJ2-7, with D perhaps TRBD2 (7 bases). This CDR3 contains 15 residues. With 3 bases removed from V and 3 bases from J, the gap between germline ends came to 15 bases. Per the germline V gene, CDR1 is SNHLY and CDR2 is FYNNEI. CDR3 coding DNA: TGTGCCAGCAGTGACCCGGCGGGGGCCCTCTACGAGCAGTACTTC. This encodes CASSDPAGALYEQYF.

This clone was seen only a few times. The rearrangement links TRBV28 to TRBJ1-2, with D possibly being TRBD1 (6 bases). The CDR3 contains 15 residues. The germline CDR1 and CDR2 sequences are MDHEN and SYDVKM. V was clipped by 8 bases and J by 3 bases, with 19 bases between them. The CDR3 DNA follows: TGTGCCAGCCAAGCCGGCGGGGGGCGCGACTATGGCTACACCTTC. It is translated as CASQAGGGRDYGYTF.

The chain has TRBV19 and TRBJ2-7, with D unresolved. Germline assignment: CDR1 LNHDA and CDR2 SQIVND (reference sequence). This CDR3 comprises 12 residues. The V end lost 5 bases, the J end lost 1 base, and 6 bases lay between the germline ends. The CDR3 region is CASSHRSYEQYF. The CDR3 nucleotides are TGTGCCAGTAGTCACAGATCCTACGAGCAGTACTTC. The entire variable domain, with the rest obtained from reference TRBV19 and TRBJ2-7, is as follows: DGGITQSPKYLFRKEGQNVTLSCEQNLNHDAMYWYRQDPGQGLRLIYYSQIVNDFQKGDIAEGYSVSREKKESFPLTVTSAQKNPTAFYLCASSHRSYEQYFGPGTRLTVT.

The chain uses TRBV4-2 and TRBJ2-1; the D is unclear. V was trimmed by 1 base and J by 6 bases, leaving 10 bases between them. Germline CDR1 is LGHNA and CDR2 is YNFKEQ. This CDR3 is built from 14 residues. This CDR3 is CASSQVGSGNEQFF. DNA for the CDR3: TGTGCCAGCAGCCAAGTTGGTTCCGGCAATGAGCAGTTCTTC.

The chain carries TRBV6-5 and TRBJ2-2; 10 bases match TRBD2. With 5 bases clipped from V and 6 bases from J, the junction kept 6 bases outside the gene matches. The CDR3 consists of 15 residues. From germline, CDR1 is MNHEY and CDR2 SVGAGI. In nucleotides, the CDR3 is TGTGCCAGCAGTCGGCCCAGCGGGGGGGCCGGGGAGCTGTTTTTT. It translates to CASSRPSGGAGELFF.

DNA of the CDR3: TGTGCCAGCAGCTTCCCAGGGGTTAATGAAAAACTGTTTTTT. Amino acids: CASSFPGVNEKLFF. The chain combines TRBV11-2 with TRBJ1-4; D might be TRBD1 (6 bases). The V end lost 3 bases, the J end lost 4 bases, and 9 bases lay between the germline ends. CDR1 is SGHAT, CDR2 FQNNGV, per germline. This CDR3 has 14 residues.

The CDR3 sequence: CASSLSVVGELFF. CDR3 DNA sequence: TGTGCCAGCAGCTTATCGGTTGTGGGGGAGCTGTTTTTT. The rearrangement joins TRBV5-6 to TRBJ2-2; D is ambiguous. Germline V CDR1 and CDR2: SGHDT, YYEEEE. This CDR3 spans 13 amino acids. V lost 2 bases, J lost 8 bases, and 10 bases lay in between.